These 31 T cell receptor beta chains share one sample of origin, sequenced in a study of CD8 T cells in Susac syndrome. Reverse transcription used roughly 0.45 to 1 ug RNA and random hexamers. TCRdb reanalysed the immunoSEQ multiplex PCR reads using MiXCR and keeps one entry per CDR3 protein. The sample yields about 60,000 distinct CDR3 sequences, approximately 94% seen once. Sequenced material: CD8+ T cells from PBMCs. These receptors all stem from a human donor in good health.

This chain links TRBV2 with TRBJ2-2; TRBD1 agrees at 7 bases. The CDR3 has 13 residues. CDR1 and CDR2 from the germline V gene are SNHLY and FYNNEI. V gave up 6 bases and J gave up 4 bases; unmatched junction bases: 2. The CDR3 sequence is CASRGTVTGELFF. Here the CDR3 DNA reads TGTGCCAGCAGGGGGACAGTCACCGGGGAGCTGTTTTTT.

The rearrangement links TRBV10-3 to TRBJ1-3; D is perhaps TRBD1 (6 bases). The germline CDR1 and CDR2 sequences are ENHRY and SYGVKD. This CDR3 contains 17 residues. The V gene lost 5 bases and the J gene lost 0 bases, with 17 bases spanning the gap. The CDR3: CAISPGGIDSSGNTIYF. CDR3 nucleotide sequence: TGTGCCATCAGTCCCGGGGGCATTGACAGCTCTGGAAACACCATATATTTT.

This chain connects TRBV6-5 to TRBJ1-2, with TRBD1 matching over 7 bases. Unmatched junction bases numbered 7, after V lost 6 bases and J lost 3 bases. Looked up from germline, CDR1 is MNHEY and CDR2 is SVGAGI. The CDR3 has 14 residues. The CDR3 reads CASSPTGSYYGYTF. The DNA for the CDR3 is TGTGCCAGCAGCCCGACAGGGAGCTACTATGGCTACACCTTC.

The V call is TRBV12-3 or TRBV12-4, the J call TRBJ2-7, with 15 bases aligning to TRBD2. This CDR3 has 15 residues. V was clipped by 6 bases and J by 7 bases; unmatched bases: 7. The CDR3 DNA reads as TGTGCCAGCAGCGGACTAGCGGGGGGGCCTTGGGAGCAGTACTTC. As protein: CASSGLAGGPWEQYF.

This chain joins TRBV6-2 or TRBV6-3 and TRBJ2-1; 7 bases agree with TRBD2. Germline V gene data show CDR1 as MNHEY and CDR2 as SVGEGT. The trim removed 3 bases at V and 9 bases at J, leaving 8 bases unmatched. This CDR3 comprises 14 residues. CDR3 region: CASSYTYGGTEQFF. CDR3 bases: TGTGCCAGCAGTTATACCTACGGGGGGACTGAGCAGTTCTTC.

The chain carries TRBV4-1 and TRBJ2-3; TRBD2 is a possible D gene (5 bases). The CDR3 covers 17 residues. Germline V gene data show CDR1 as MGHRA and CDR2 as YSYEKL. The germline V and J ends were trimmed by 0 bases and 0 bases, with 13 bases remaining between them. CDR3 coding DNA: TGCGCCAGCAGCCAAGAGTTGCGGGTACCTAGCACAGATACGCAGTATTTT. It is translated as CASSQELRVPSTDTQYF.

This clonotype was recorded once. This chain uses TRBV2 with TRBJ2-3; 9 bases are a match to TRBD1. CDR1 is SNHLY, CDR2 FYNNEI, per germline. The CDR3 extends over 16 amino acids. Trimming took 8 bases from V and 0 from J; bases not matched to a gene: 9. CDR3 amino acids: CASWTGEGPSTDTQYF. Written as DNA, the CDR3 is TGTGCCAGCTGGACAGGGGAGGGCCCTAGCACAGATACGCAGTATTTT.

This clonotype was picked up one time. The CDR3 region is CASSLVPGEVDTQYF. The CDR3 DNA sequence: TGTGCCAGCAGCTTGGTTCCGGGGGAGGTAGATACGCAGTATTTT. The chain carries TRBV5-5 and TRBJ2-3; D perhaps matches TRBD2 (6 bases). The CDR3 has 15 amino acids. V lost 0 bases to trimming and J lost 5 bases, with 13 bases between them. Germline loops: CDR1 SGHKS, CDR2 YYEKEE (reference sequence).

This chain links TRBV6-2 or TRBV6-3 with TRBJ2-5; TRBD2 agrees at 7 bases. Losses at the gene ends were 2 bases for V and 5 bases for J; bases not matched to a gene: 2. The V gene's germline CDR1 is MNHEY and CDR2 SVGEGT. CDR3 length: 13 residues. CDR3 nucleotide sequence: TGTGCCAGCAGTTACGTCGGGAGGGAGACCCAGTACTTC. Translated: CASSYVGRETQYF.

CDR3 in amino acids: CASSYRIASTDTQYF. The CDR3 DNA follows: TGTGCCAGCAGTTACAGGATAGCTAGCACAGATACGCAGTATTTT. This sequence joins TRBV6-2 or TRBV6-3 and TRBJ2-3; D uncertain. V lost 2 bases to trimming and J lost 0 bases, with 9 bases between them. This CDR3 is built from 15 residues. The germline CDR1 and CDR2 sequences are MNHEY and SVGEGT.

The CDR3 spells CASSGTEINEQFF. The CDR3 nucleotides are TGTGCCAGCAGTGGGACGGAAATCAATGAGCAGTTCTTC. The rearrangement links TRBV6-1 to TRBJ2-1; the D is unclear. Germline V gene sequence: CDR1 MNHNS, CDR2 SASEGT. V was clipped by 4 bases and J by 6 bases, with 10 bases between them. The CDR3 is 13 residues long.

The CDR3: CASSQDPGTDYNEQFF. CDR3 DNA: TGTGCCAGCAGCCAAGATCCCGGGACGGACTACAATGAGCAGTTCTTC. The V call is TRBV4-2, the J call TRBJ2-1, with D perhaps matching TRBD1 or TRBD2 (5 bases each). The CDR3 consists of 16 residues. From germline, CDR1 is LGHNA and CDR2 YNFKEQ. Trimming shortened V by 0 bases and J by 3 bases, and 12 bases separated the two germline ends.

CDR3 sequence: CASSSSGEADTQYF. The CDR3 nucleotides are TGTGCCAGCTCCTCTAGCGGGGAGGCAGATACGCAGTATTTT. The gene calls are TRBV6-4 and TRBJ2-3; 9 bases fit TRBD2. The germline V gene encodes CDR1 MRHNA and CDR2 SNTAGT. Germline trimming cut 8 bases from V and 4 bases from J; bases unmatched to any gene: 7. The CDR3 length is 14 residues.

The chain combines TRBV7-9 with TRBJ2-1; D is unclear. CDR3 length equals 12 residues. Germline values: CDR1 SEHNR, CDR2 FQNEAQ (reference sequence). V gave up 1 base and J gave up 7 bases, with 5 bases separating them. The CDR3 loop is CASSLEWNEQFF. The CDR3, as DNA: TGTGCCAGCAGCTTAGAGTGGAATGAGCAGTTCTTC. Filled out from reference TRBV7-9 and TRBJ2-1, the complete variable domain reads DTGVSQNPRHKITKRGQNVTFRCDPISEHNRLYWYRQTLGQGPEFLTYFQNEAQLEKSRLLSDRFSAERPKGSFSTLEIQRTEQGDSAMYLCASSLEWNEQFFGPGTRLTVL.

The chain employs TRBV29-1 and TRBJ2-1; the D gene could be TRBD1 or TRBD2 (6 bases each). The CDR3 loop spans 16 amino acids. Looked up from germline, CDR1 is SQVTM and CDR2 is ANQGSEA. V was shortened by 1 base and J by 2 bases, with 15 bases between the two germline ends. In nucleotides, the CDR3 is TGCAGCGTTGAAGGGCCAGGGGAGGACCCCTACAATGAGCAGTTCTTC. It is translated as CSVEGPGEDPYNEQFF.

The gene calls are TRBV4-1 and TRBJ2-5; no definite D call. Per the germline V gene, CDR1 is MGHRA and CDR2 is YSYEKL. The CDR3 covers 14 residues. V lost 3 bases and J lost 2, with 10 bases in between. CDR3 amino acids: CASSHTPGQETQYF. The CDR3 DNA is TGCGCCAGCAGCCATACTCCCGGGCAAGAGACCCAGTACTTC.

The genes are TRBV6-1 and TRBJ2-7; possibly TRBD1 or TRBD2 for D (5 bases each). Germline lookup yields CDR1 MNHNS and CDR2 SASEGT. V was cut by 2 bases and J by 2 bases, with 13 bases left in between. This CDR3 comprises 15 residues. The DNA of the CDR3 is TGTGCCAGCAGTGAATTAGGTGGGGGAACCTACGAGCAGTACTTC. It translates to CASSELGGGTYEQYF.

V usage is TRBV15 and J usage is TRBJ2-1; TRBD2 agrees at 8 bases. CDR1 and CDR2 (germline): LNHNV, YYDKDF (reference sequence). V shed 2 bases and J 8 bases; nucleotides not matched to a gene: 8. This CDR3 region has 15 residues. Written as DNA, the CDR3 is TGTGCCACCAGCAGAATCGGGGGGGCCAGCGATGAGCAGTTCTTC. This codes for CATSRIGGASDEQFF.

The CDR3 region is CAISDSRLYNSPLHF. The CDR3 coding sequence is TGTGCCATCAGTGATTCCAGGCTGTATAATTCACCCCTCCACTTT. The chain combines TRBV10-3 with TRBJ1-6; no clear D gene. This CDR3 is 15 amino acids long. Germline CDR1 and CDR2: ENHRY and SYGVKD. V was shortened by 3 bases and J by 4 bases, with 10 bases between the two germline ends.

The CDR3 region is CASSLKQGGETQYF. CDR3 sequence (DNA): TGTGCCAGCAGTTTAAAACAGGGAGGAGAGACCCAGTACTTC. The J gene is TRBJ2-5, the V gene TRBV12-3 or TRBV12-4; D tentatively reads TRBD1 or TRBD2 (6 bases each). This CDR3 contains 14 residues. V was cut by 2 bases and J by 4 bases, with 11 bases left in between.

In this sample, this clonotype turned up once. V and J are TRBV6-6 and TRBJ1-5, with 8 bases identical to TRBD1. The CDR3 totals 15 residues. V lost 6 bases, J lost 1 base, and 5 bases stayed unmatched. Germline V gene lookup returns CDR1 MNHNY and CDR2 SVGAGI (reference sequence). Here the CDR3 reads CASSDGTGSNQPQHF. In DNA form, the CDR3 reads TGTGCCAGCAGCGACGGGACAGGCAGCAATCAGCCCCAGCATTTT.

This chain joins TRBV9 and TRBJ2-1, with TRBD2 as a possible D gene (6 bases). The length of the CDR3 is 15 residues. The germline V and J ends were trimmed by 0 bases and 1 base, with 8 bases remaining between them. Germline CDR1 reads SGDLS; CDR2 reads YYNGEE. The CDR3 protein is CASSVDGGSYNEQFF. In DNA, the CDR3 is TGTGCCAGCAGCGTAGATGGGGGGTCCTACAATGAGCAGTTCTTC.

The chain uses TRBV28 and TRBJ2-2; D gene unclear. V lost 6 bases and J 3 bases, leaving 14 bases between the germline ends. Germline-derived CDR1 and CDR2 are MDHEN and SYDVKM. The CDR3 is made up of 15 amino acids. CDR3 amino acids: CASSSPGWDTGELFF. The DNA of the CDR3 is TGTGCCAGCAGCTCACCCGGGTGGGACACCGGGGAGCTGTTTTTT.

Here the CDR3 DNA reads TGTGCCAGCACCCAGGACAGGACCTCCGGCTACACCTTC. Translated: CASTQDRTSGYTF. V usage is TRBV12-3 or TRBV12-4 and J usage is TRBJ1-2, with 7 bases that match TRBD1. V gave up 7 bases and J gave up 8 bases; unmatched junction bases: 10. The CDR3 has 13 residues.

CDR3 coding DNA: TGCAGCGTTGAATTCTCGACAGGGACGAGATTTGAGCAGTTCTTC. Protein: CSVEFSTGTRFEQFF. The rearrangement links TRBV29-1 to TRBJ2-1, with 7 bases identical to TRBD1. The CDR3 runs 15 residues. Germline CDR1 and CDR2: SQVTM and ANQGSEA. V lost 2 bases, J lost 9 bases, and 13 bases stayed unmatched.

V and J are TRBV11-2 and TRBJ2-7; D may be TRBD1 or TRBD2 (6 bases each). Germline CDR1 reads SGHAT; CDR2 reads FQNNGV. Deletions cut 1 base from V and 6 bases from J, with 13 bases between. CDR3 length: 14 residues. The CDR3 is CASSLGRGPGEQYF. CDR3 nucleotide sequence: TGTGCCAGCAGCTTAGGTCGGGGGCCGGGCGAGCAGTACTTC.

The chain has TRBV7-9 and TRBJ2-5, with D uncertain. The germline CDR1 and CDR2 sequences are SEHNR and FQNEAQ (reference sequence). Trimming pared 2 bases from V and 2 bases from J, leaving 12 bases between. This CDR3 comprises 15 residues. CDR3 region: CASSLSTDEQETQYF. The CDR3 coding sequence is TGTGCCAGCAGCTTATCGACCGATGAACAAGAGACCCAGTACTTC.

This chain connects TRBV24-1 to TRBJ1-5; 8 bases align to TRBD1. The junction had 2 bases not matched to a gene; V was cut back by 4 bases and J by 7 bases. CDR3 length equals 13 residues. The germline V gene has CDR1 KGHDR and CDR2 SFDVKD. Written as DNA, the CDR3 is TGTGCCACCAGTGACCAGGGGGCGCAGCCCCAGCATTTT. As protein: CATSDQGAQPQHF.

This clonotype was observed once. V usage is TRBV6-5 and J usage is TRBJ1-1, with 7 bases that match TRBD1. With 6 bases clipped from V and 1 base from J, the junction kept 8 bases outside the gene matches. Germline V gene lookup returns CDR1 MNHEY and CDR2 SVGAGI. This CDR3 has 15 amino acids. The DNA for the CDR3 is TGTGCCAGCAGCCAGAGCCGGACAGGGAACACTGAAGCTTTCTTT. Amino acids: CASSQSRTGNTEAFF.

This chain connects TRBV6-4 to TRBJ2-5, with TRBD1 matching 8 bases. Germline CDR1 and CDR2: MRHNA and SNTAGT. V trimming: 0 bases; J trimming: 2 bases; junction bases outside the gene matches: 20. CDR3 size: 21 residues. CDR3 in DNA: TGTGCCAGCAGTGACTCGAAGGGGCCAAGCCAGGGGGCCTTGTGGCAAGAGACCCAGTACTTC. Protein product: CASSDSKGPSQGALWQETQYF.

The chain couples TRBV2 to TRBJ1-5; TRBD1 might be the D (6 bases). V lost 8 bases and J 5 bases, leaving 13 bases between the germline ends. Germline V gene sequence: CDR1 SNHLY, CDR2 FYNNEI. The length of the CDR3 is 13 residues. Here the CDR3 DNA reads TGTGCCAGCCTCCAGGGGTCGGATCAGCCCCAGCATTTT. Its protein is CASLQGSDQPQHF. The complete variable domain, with remaining parts taken from reference TRBV2 and TRBJ1-5, reads EPEVTQTPSHQVTQMGQEVILRCVPISNHLYFYWYRQILGQKVEFLVSFYNNEISEKSEIFDDQFSVERPDGSNFTLKIRSTKLEDSAMYFCASLQGSDQPQHFGDGTRLSIL.